This T cell receptor beta chain appears in the sequencing data of a study of spatial heterogeneity in lung cancer. Background on the study: Alpha-chain detections were consistently fewer than beta-chain detections among the sequences.

Time point in this sample: blood at routine non-recurrence follow-up after resection. Unsorted whole RNA samples from tumor, nontumor lung or frozen PBMC were sequenced. Single TCR cDNA molecules each had their own unique molecular identifier. TCRdb reanalysed the 5' RACE reads using MiXCR and keeps one entry per CDR3 protein. The sample includes some 54,000 distinct CDR3 sequences, around 6.7% of them seen just once. A few counts support this clonotype. Trimming at V came to 5 bases and at J to 4 bases, leaving 8 bases not matched to a gene. CDR3 length: 15 amino acids. From germline, CDR1 is SGHAT and CDR2 FQNNGV.

The J gene is TRBJ2-3, the V gene TRBV11-2; 8 nucleotides agree with TRBD1. The source is a female donor with early-stage non-small cell lung cancer. The source material was PBMCs, sampled at follow-up. The CDR3 DNA reads as TGTGCCAGCAGCCCCTGGACAGGGTCGGCAGATACGCAGTATTTT. Translating it yields CASSPWTGSADTQYF.